These T cell receptor beta chains were read from a single sample in a study of T cell changes during pregnancy in multiple sclerosis. Sequencing was performed with immunoSEQ multiplex PCR; in TCRdb, only in-frame clones are kept and a portion is missing. The sample lists approximately 60,000 clones, around 93% occurring once. The sample in question was CD4+ T cells from peripheral blood mononuclear cells, obtained before pregnancy. Source of these receptors: a female donor with multiple sclerosis, enrolled in a pregnancy study. Both conserved end residues are part of each CDR3.

TRBJ1-2 | TRBV2 | CASSEWEVSGYTF
TRBJ1-1 | TRBV25-1 | CASSDPLGNRGTEAFF
TRBJ2-7 | TRBV4-2 | CASSQGTERESYEQYF
TRBJ2-1 | TRBV18 | CASSPVQREYNEQFF
TRBJ2-5 | TRBV14 | CASSQVTGQETQYF
TRBJ2-7 | TRBV7-7 | CASSPGTGRTGGYEQYF
TRBJ1-2 | TRBV11-2 | CASSLAPGYGYTF
TRBJ2-1 | TRBV15 | CATSRDKLAGDNEQFF
TRBJ2-1 | TRBV6-6 | CASSHRRGREGDEQFF
TRBJ2-7 | TRBV18 | CASSPRQGDSYEQYF
TRBJ2-1 | TRBV4-2 | CASSRTGSSYNEQFF
TRBJ2-7 | TRBV6-1 | CASKQLSYEQYF
TRBJ2-1 | TRBV18 | CASSPSGRAATDEQFF
TRBJ2-5 | TRBV2 | CASSVWEEETQYF
TRBJ1-5 | TRBV5-5 | CASSSGQGTAQPQHF
TRBJ2-1 | TRBV7-2 | CASSPVAGGSDSEQFF
TRBJ1-1 | TRBV28 | CASSSVQGLGWTEAFF
TRBJ2-5 | TRBV5-8 | CASSLDEETQYF
TRBJ1-3 | TRBV28 | CASSFSVANSGNTIYF
TRBJ1-2 | TRBV18 | CASSPMARDSNYGYTF
TRBJ1-2 | TRBV5-5 | CASSTGQNNYGYTF
TRBJ2-6 | TRBV2 | CASRRAGANVLTF
TRBJ1-1 | TRBV6-6 | CASSQPIAGEAEAFF
TRBJ2-5 | TRBV13 | CASSTGGLAGPKGETQYF
TRBJ2-7 | TRBV19 | CASSRNRGPEQYF
TRBJ1-2 | TRBV5-6 | CATKRRTEFNYGYTF
TRBJ1-3 | TRBV7-9 | CASSVDRGIYSGNTIYF
TRBJ2-5 | TRBV5-1 | CASSLAAASGREETQYF
TRBJ1-2 | TRBV6-6 | CASSHPGQGANYGYTF
TRBJ2-1 | TRBV7-3 | CASSLTGGEQFF
TRBJ2-3 | TRBV25-1 | CASSDGGADTQYF
TRBJ1-3 | TRBV9 | CASSPLGGDSGNTIYF
TRBJ1-1 | TRBV28 | CASSLSGGLTEAFF
TRBJ1-4 | TRBV4-2 | CASSQGQFEKLFF
TRBJ1-1 | TRBV29-1 | CSVDPGQFLPEAFF
TRBJ2-2 | TRBV9 | CASSVVAATGELFF
TRBJ2-7 | TRBV11-2 | CASSLRGIGLPEQYF
TRBJ2-7 | TRBV27 | CASRSTGTGSYEQYF
TRBJ1-1 | TRBV10-3 | CAARTTGKTEGAFF
TRBJ2-1 | TRBV11-2 | CASSLGTSGSSYNEQFF
TRBJ1-2 | TRBV19 | CASSIWGRDGYTF